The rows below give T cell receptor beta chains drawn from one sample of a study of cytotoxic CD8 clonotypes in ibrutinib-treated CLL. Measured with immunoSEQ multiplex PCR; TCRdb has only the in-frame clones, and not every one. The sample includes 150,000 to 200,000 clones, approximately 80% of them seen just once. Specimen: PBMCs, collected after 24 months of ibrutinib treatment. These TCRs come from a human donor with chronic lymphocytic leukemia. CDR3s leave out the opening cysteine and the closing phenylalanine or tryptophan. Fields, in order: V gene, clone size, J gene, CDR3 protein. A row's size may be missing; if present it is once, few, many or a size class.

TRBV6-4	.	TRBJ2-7	ASSRDSTYEQY
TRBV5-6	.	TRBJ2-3	ASSLRQTDTQY
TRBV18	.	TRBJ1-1	ASFRDRANTEAF
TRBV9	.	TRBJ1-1	ASSPPRTGGRTEAF
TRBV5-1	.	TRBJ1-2	ASSVQGNLGYGYT
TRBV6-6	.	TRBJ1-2	ASRGRDYGYT
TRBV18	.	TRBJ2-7	ASGQGGYEQY
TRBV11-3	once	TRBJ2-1	ASSGTGFGEQF
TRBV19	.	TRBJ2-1	ASTPRTDPRNEQF
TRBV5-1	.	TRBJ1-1	ASSLVTVNTEAF
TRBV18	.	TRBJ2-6	ASSLQVSGANVLT
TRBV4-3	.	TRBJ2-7	ASSHGQGYYEQY
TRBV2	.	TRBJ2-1	ASPTSGYNEQF
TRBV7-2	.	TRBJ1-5	ASSPRQGINQPQH
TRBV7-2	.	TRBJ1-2	ASSLGSGDYGYT
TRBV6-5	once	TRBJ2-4	ASSGTELAKNIQY
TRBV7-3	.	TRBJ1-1	ASSPGQTPNTEAF
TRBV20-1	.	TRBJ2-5	SAHLQGTQY
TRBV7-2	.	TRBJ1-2	ASSFSPGGTYGYT
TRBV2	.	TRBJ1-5	ASSIVGAEDQPQH
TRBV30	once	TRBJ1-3	AWSGGRSTGNTIY
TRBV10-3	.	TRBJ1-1	AISARGTEAF
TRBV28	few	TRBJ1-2	ASTLVGNYGYT
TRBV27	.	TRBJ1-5	ASSLVGSQPQH
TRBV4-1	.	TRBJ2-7	ASSQELTSVSYEQY
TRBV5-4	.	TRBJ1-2	ASSSPGGWGYT
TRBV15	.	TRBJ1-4	ATSRDAPGKLF
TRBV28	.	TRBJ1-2	ASSLVEKDYT
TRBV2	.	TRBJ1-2	ASTATYGYT
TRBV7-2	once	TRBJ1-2	ASGRGFTNYGYT
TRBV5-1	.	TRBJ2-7	ASGVDFYEQY
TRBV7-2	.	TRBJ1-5	ASSPAGPGRQPQH
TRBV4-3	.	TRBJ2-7	ASSQGDSTYEQY
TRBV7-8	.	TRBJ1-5	ASSLNSPDFNQPQH
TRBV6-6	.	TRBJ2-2	ASSYSGGVPGELF
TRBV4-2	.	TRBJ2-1	ASSQVTSGGYNEQF
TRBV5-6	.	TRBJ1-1	ASSSTGNTEAF
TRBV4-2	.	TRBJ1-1	ASSQEKATRNTEAF
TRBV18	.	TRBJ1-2	ASSQSWAGADYGYT
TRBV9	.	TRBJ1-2	ASSVDSRYGYT
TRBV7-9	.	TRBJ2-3	ASSLPWRADTQY
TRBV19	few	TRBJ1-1	ASSVTGTRAEAF
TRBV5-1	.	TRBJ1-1	ASSLAPPGISTEAF
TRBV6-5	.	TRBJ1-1	ASSYAPSKTEAF
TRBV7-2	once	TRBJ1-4	ASSLDLEKLF
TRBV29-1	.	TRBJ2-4	SALTGNIQY
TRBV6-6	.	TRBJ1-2	ASSRTVNYGYT
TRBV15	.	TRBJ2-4	ATSSTGVGNIQY
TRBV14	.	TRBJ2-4	ASSQDPVQAKNIQY
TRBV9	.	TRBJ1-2	ASSERGTGGKDGYT
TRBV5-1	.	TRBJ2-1	ASSPTAGGYNEQF
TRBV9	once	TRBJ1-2	ASSVAGGFNYGYT
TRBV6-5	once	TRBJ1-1	ASRTVMMNTEAF
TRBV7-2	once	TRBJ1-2	ASSLFRQGADGYT
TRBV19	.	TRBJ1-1	ASSTPGRVLGTEAF
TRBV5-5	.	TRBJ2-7	ASSLNGDSYEQY
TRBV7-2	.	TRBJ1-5	ASSPQLGAYYQPQH
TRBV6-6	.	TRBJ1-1	ASRSTGLDAF